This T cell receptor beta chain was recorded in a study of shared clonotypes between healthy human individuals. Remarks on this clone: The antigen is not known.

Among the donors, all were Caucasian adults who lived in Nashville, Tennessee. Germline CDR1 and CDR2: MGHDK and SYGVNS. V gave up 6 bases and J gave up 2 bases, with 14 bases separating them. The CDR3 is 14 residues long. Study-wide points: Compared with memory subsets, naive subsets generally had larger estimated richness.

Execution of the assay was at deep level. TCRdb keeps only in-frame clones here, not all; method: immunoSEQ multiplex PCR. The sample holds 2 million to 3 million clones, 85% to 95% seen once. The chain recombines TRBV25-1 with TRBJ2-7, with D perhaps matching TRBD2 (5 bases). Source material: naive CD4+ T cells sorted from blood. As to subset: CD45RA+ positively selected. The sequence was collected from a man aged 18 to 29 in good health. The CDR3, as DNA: TGTGCCAGCAGCGACCCTTCACTAGCCTACGAGCAGTACTTC. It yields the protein CASSDPSLAYEQYF.